A selection of T cell receptor beta chains follows, all from one sample in a study of monozygotic twins with inflammatory bowel disease. TCRdb reprocessed the 5' RACE reads and reports one entry per CDR3 protein, with no DNA. Its clone listing holds about 330,000 distinct CDR3 sequences. The sequenced material came from blood. The receptors were gathered from a human donor with ulcerative colitis or Crohn's disease, or a healthy co-twin of an affected twin (not recorded which). The CDR3 runs from the conserved cysteine through the conserved F or W.

j_gene,v_gene,CDR3aa
TRBJ2-5,TRBV28,CASSRTGKSRGETQYF
TRBJ1-5,TRBV6-2/TRBV6-3,CASSYSGGPVQPQHF
TRBJ2-5,TRBV11-3,CASSLHGGKQETQYF
TRBJ2-1,TRBV5-1,CASSLVVAPGNEQFF
TRBJ1-2,TRBV6-5,CASSYPWDRLAFGYTF
TRBJ2-5,TRBV7-9,CASSSVAGDQETQYF
TRBJ1-5,TRBV20-1,CSARDIRDSGQPQHF
TRBJ2-5,TRBV4-1,CASSRLGLIQETQYF
TRBJ2-2,TRBV5-1,CASSPGQVNTGELFF
TRBJ2-3,TRBV29-1,CSVRAGGLNTQYF
TRBJ2-1,TRBV29-1,CSVAVPGGNEQFF
TRBJ2-3,TRBV6-2/TRBV6-3,CASSLAVLADTQYF
TRBJ2-3,TRBV3-1,CASSPFSGVSTDTQYF
TRBJ2-5,TRBV5-1,CASSLELVGETQYF
TRBJ2-1,TRBV20-1,CSARVDSRPYEQFF
TRBJ1-2,TRBV19,CASSFLSRYGYTF
TRBJ2-6,TRBV11-2,CASSPTAGSGANVLTF
TRBJ2-3,TRBV29-1,CSARLAMTDTQYF
TRBJ2-7,TRBV18,CASSPGLAGKYEQYF
TRBJ2-7,TRBV11-2,CASSYRLRAPQGVYEQYF
TRBJ2-3,TRBV7-9,CASSSRDLHTDTQYF
TRBJ2-2,TRBV7-9,CASSSGRDRSPGELFF
TRBJ2-7,TRBV6-2/TRBV6-3,CASSLTLSYEQYF
TRBJ1-6,TRBV4-3,CASSSARQGGSGPLHF
TRBJ1-1,TRBV7-2,CASRKSRRSTTEAFF
TRBJ1-2,TRBV5-6,CASRSEPYGYTF
TRBJ2-5,TRBV5-1,CASSFTQETQYF
TRBJ2-1,TRBV11-2,CASSRTGTSRDNEQFF
TRBJ1-2,TRBV20-1,CSARTDTYGYTF
TRBJ2-7,TRBV5-1,CASSLSGGSYEQYF
TRBJ2-5,TRBV7-2,CASSLPGKETQYF
TRBJ2-1,TRBV6-6,CASRPGDYNEQFF
TRBJ1-4,TRBV29-1,CSAPDSRQGKLFF
TRBJ2-2,TRBV20-1,CSALNTGGLFF
TRBJ1-1,TRBV20-1,CSATHPMGGTEAFF
TRBJ2-1,TRBV4-1,CASSQAFGLVDDNEQFF
TRBJ1-2,TRBV5-1,CASSLKGARGYTF
TRBJ1-1,TRBV29-1,CSVATDGLEAFF
TRBJ2-3,TRBV5-6,CASSLERTDTQYF
TRBJ1-2,TRBV7-2,CASSPRGANYGYTF
TRBJ2-5,TRBV3-1,CASSQTRGDGQETQYF
TRBJ2-7,TRBV20-1,CSARGNRDRGYEQYF
TRBJ1-2,TRBV10-3,CAISGTPYGYTF
TRBJ2-1,TRBV12-3/TRBV12-4,CASSLRREENEQFF
TRBJ2-1,TRBV28,CASTLFRGVVLNEQFF
TRBJ1-1,TRBV5-1,CASSLGLTRNTEAFF
TRBJ2-5,TRBV28,CASSLRAAFFQETQYF
TRBJ2-2,TRBV30,CAWSPQLLGELFF
TRBJ2-1,TRBV30,CAWSGRGGQTGRNQQFF
TRBJ1-5,TRBV6-2/TRBV6-3,CASSYRPNAQPQHF
TRBJ2-5,TRBV12-3/TRBV12-4,CASSQRQGGTQYF
TRBJ1-2,TRBV28,CASSFPAGGGDGYTF